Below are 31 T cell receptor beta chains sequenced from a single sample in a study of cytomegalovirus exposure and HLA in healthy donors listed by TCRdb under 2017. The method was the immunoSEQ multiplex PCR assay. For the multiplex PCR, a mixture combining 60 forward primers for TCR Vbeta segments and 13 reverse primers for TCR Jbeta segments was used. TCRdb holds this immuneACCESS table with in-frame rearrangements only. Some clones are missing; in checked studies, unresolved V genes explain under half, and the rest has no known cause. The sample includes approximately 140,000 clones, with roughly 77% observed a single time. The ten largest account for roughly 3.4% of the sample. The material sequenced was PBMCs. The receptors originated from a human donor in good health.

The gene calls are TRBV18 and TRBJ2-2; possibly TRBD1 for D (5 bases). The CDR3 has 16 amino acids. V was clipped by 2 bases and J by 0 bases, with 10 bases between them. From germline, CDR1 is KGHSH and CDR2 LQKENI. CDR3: CASSPVGPTNTGELFF. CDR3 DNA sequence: TGTGCCAGCTCACCAGTGGGGCCGACGAACACCGGGGAGCTGTTTTTT.

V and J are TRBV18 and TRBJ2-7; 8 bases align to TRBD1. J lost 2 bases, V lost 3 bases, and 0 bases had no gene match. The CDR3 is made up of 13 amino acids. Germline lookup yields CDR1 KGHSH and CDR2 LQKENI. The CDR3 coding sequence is TGTGCCAGCTCACCGACAGGGGCCTACGAGCAGTACTTC. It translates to CASSPTGAYEQYF.

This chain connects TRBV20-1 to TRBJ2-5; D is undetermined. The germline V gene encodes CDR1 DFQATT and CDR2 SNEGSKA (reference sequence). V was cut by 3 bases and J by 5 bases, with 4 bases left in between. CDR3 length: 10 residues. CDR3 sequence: CSASIETQYF. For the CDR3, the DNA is TGCAGTGCTAGTATCGAGACCCAGTACTTC.

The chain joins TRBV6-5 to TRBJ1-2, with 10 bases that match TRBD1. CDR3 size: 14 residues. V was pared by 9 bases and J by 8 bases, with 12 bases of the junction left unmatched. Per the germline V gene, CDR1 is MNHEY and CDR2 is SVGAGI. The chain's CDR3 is CASMSDRGRGGYTF. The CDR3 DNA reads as TGTGCCAGTATGAGCGACAGGGGGCGCGGAGGCTACACCTTC.

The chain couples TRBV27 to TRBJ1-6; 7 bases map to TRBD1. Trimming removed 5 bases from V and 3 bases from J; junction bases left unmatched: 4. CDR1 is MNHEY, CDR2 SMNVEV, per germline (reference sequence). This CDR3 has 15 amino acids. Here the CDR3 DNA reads TGTGCCAGCAGTCCCCGGGACAGCTATAATTCACCCCTCCACTTT. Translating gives CASSPRDSYNSPLHF.

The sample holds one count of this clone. CDR3 coding DNA: TGTGCCAGCAGTCCTACTGGGGGGGCGGCCTACAATGAGCAGTTCTTC. Translated: CASSPTGGAAYNEQFF. V gene TRBV27 combines with J gene TRBJ2-1, with D possibly being TRBD2 (7 bases). V lost 5 bases to trimming and J lost 2 bases, with 16 bases between them. The CDR3 is 16 residues long. CDR1 and CDR2 from the germline V gene are MNHEY and SMNVEV (reference sequence).

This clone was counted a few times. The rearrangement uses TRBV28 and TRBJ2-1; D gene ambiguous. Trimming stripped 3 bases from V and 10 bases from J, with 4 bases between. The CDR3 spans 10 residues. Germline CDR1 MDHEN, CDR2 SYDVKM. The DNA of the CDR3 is TGTGCCAGCAGTTTCCAAGAGCAGTTCTTC. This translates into CASSFQEQFF.

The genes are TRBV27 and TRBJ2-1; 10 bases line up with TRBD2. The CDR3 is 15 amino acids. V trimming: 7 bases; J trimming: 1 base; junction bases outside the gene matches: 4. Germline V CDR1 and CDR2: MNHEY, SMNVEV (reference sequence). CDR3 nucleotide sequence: TGTGCCAGCACCCTGACTAGCGGGTCCTACAATGAGCAGTTCTTC. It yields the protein CASTLTSGSYNEQFF.

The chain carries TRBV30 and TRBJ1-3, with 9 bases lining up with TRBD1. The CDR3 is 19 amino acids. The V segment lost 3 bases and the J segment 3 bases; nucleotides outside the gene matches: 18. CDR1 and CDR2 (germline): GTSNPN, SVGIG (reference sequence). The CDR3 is CAWRRPGQGTARHGNTIYF. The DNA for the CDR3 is TGTGCCTGGAGAAGGCCGGGACAGGGAACAGCTAGGCATGGAAACACCATATATTTT.

The CDR3 sequence: CASSGLAGTSTDTQYF. Here the CDR3 DNA reads TGTGCCAGCTCAGGACTAGCGGGGACTAGCACAGATACGCAGTATTTT. The gene calls are TRBV18 and TRBJ2-3; 12 bases are shared with TRBD2. With 5 bases clipped from V and 0 bases from J, the junction kept 3 bases outside the gene matches. The CDR3 has 16 residues. CDR1 is KGHSH and CDR2 is LQKENI in the germline V gene. The variable domain in full, completed from reference TRBV18 and TRBJ2-3, reads NAGVMQNPRHLVRRRGQEARLRCSPMKGHSHVYWYRQLPEEGLKFMVYLQKENIIDESGMPKERFSAEFPKEGPSILRIQQVVRGDSAAYFCASSGLAGTSTDTQYFGPGTRLTVL.

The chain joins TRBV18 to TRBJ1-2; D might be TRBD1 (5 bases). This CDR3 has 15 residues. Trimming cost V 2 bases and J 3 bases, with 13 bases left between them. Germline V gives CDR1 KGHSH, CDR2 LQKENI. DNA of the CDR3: TGTGCCAGCTCACCAAGGACTGCGGGGGACTATGGCTACACCTTC. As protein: CASSPRTAGDYGYTF. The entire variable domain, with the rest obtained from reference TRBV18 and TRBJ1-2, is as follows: NAGVMQNPRHLVRRRGQEARLRCSPMKGHSHVYWYRQLPEEGLKFMVYLQKENIIDESGMPKERFSAEFPKEGPSILRIQQVVRGDSAAYFCASSPRTAGDYGYTFGSGTRLTVV.

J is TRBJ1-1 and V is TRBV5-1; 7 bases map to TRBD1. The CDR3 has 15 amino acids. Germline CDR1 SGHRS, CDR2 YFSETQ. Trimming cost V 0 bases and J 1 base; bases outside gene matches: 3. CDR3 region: CASSLEGGKNTEAFF. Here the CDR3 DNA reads TGCGCCAGCAGCTTGGAAGGGGGCAAGAACACTGAAGCTTTCTTT.

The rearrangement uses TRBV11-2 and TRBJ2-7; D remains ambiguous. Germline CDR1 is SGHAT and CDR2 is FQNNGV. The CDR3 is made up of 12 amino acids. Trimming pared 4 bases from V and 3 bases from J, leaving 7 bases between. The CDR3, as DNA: TGTGCCAGCAGCTCGAACAGCTACGAGCAGTACTTC. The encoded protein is CASSSNSYEQYF.

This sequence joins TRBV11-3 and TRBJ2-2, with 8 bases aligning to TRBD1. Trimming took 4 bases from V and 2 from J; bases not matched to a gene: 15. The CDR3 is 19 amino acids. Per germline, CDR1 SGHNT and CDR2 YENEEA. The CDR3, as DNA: TGTGCCAGCAGCTCCACTACTCAAACAGGGGGGAAAAACACCGGGGAGCTGTTTTTT. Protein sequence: CASSSTTQTGGKNTGELFF.

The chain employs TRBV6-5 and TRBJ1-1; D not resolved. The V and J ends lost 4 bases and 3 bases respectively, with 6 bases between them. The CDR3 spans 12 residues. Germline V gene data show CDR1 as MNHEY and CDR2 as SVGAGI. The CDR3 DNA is TGTGCCAGCAGTTCTTTGTACACTGAAGCTTTCTTT. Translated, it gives CASSSLYTEAFF.

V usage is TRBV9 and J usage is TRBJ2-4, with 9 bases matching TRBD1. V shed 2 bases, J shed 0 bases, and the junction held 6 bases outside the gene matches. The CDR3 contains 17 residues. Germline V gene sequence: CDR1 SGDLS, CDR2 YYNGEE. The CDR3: CASSVWGDREAKNIQYF. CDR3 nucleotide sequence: TGTGCCAGCAGCGTTTGGGGGGACAGGGAAGCCAAAAACATTCAGTACTTC.

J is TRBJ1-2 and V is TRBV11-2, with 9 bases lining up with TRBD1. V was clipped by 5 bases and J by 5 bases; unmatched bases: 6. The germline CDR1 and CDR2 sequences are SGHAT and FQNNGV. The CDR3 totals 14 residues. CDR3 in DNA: TGTGCCAGCAGCACACGGGACAGGGAGTATGGCTACACCTTC. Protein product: CASSTRDREYGYTF.

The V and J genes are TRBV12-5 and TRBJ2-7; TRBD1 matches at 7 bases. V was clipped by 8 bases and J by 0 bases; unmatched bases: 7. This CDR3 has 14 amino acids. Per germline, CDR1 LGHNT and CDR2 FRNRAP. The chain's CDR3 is CASNFRGISYEQYF. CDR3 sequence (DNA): TGTGCTAGTAACTTCAGGGGGATCTCCTACGAGCAGTACTTC.

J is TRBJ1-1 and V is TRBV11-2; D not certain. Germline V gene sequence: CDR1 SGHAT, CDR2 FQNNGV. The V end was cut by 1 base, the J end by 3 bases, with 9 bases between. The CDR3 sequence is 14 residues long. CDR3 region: CASSLAPLDTEAFF. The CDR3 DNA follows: TGTGCCAGCAGCTTAGCCCCCTTAGACACTGAAGCTTTCTTT.

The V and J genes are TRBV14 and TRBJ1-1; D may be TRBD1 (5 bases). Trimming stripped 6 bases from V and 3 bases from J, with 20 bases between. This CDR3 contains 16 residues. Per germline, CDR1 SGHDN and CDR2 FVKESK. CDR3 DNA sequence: TGTGCCAGCAGGCCGACAACAGGAGGGAAAGACACTGAAGCTTTCTTT. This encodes CASRPTTGGKDTEAFF.

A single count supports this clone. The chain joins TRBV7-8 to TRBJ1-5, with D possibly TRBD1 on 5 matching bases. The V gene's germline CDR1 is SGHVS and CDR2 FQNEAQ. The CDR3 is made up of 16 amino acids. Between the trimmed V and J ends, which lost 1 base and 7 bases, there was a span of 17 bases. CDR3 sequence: CASSLVAGNRIQPQHF. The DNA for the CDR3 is TGTGCCAGCAGCTTAGTCGCAGGGAATAGGATCCAGCCCCAGCATTTT.

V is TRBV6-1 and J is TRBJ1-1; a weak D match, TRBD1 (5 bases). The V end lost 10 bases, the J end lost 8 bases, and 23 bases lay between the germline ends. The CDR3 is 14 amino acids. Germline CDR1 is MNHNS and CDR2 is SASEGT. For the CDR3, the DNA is TGTGCCACCCAGGACCTGGTAGGGGCCACAGAAGCTTTCTTT. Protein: CATQDLVGATEAFF.

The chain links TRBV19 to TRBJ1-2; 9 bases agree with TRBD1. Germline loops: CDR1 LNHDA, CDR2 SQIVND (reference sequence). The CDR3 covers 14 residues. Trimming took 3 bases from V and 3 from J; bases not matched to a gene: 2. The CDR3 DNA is TGTGCCAGTAGTATTTGGACAGGGGACTATGGCTACACCTTC. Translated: CASSIWTGDYGYTF. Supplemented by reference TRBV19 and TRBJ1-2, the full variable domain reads DGGITQSPKYLFRKEGQNVTLSCEQNLNHDAMYWYRQDPGQGLRLIYYSQIVNDFQKGDIAEGYSVSREKKESFPLTVTSAQKNPTAFYLCASSIWTGDYGYTFGSGTRLTVV.

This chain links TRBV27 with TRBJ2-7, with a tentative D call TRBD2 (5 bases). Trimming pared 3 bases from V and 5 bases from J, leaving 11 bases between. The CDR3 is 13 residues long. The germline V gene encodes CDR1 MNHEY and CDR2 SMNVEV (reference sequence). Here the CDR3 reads CASSFLAGHEQYF. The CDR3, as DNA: TGTGCCAGCAGTTTCTTGGCGGGTCACGAGCAGTACTTC.

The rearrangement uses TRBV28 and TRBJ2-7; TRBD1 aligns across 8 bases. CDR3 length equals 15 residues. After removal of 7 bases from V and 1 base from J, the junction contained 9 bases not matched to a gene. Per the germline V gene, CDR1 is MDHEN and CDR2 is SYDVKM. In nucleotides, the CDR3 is TGTGCCAGCATCCATTCCCAGGGGGCTTCCTACGAGCAGTACTTC. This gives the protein CASIHSQGASYEQYF.

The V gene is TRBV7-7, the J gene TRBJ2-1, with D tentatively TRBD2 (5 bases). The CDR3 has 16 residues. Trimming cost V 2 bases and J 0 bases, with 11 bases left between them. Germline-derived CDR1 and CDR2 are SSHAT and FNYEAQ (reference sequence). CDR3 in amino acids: CASSLTIGSSYNEQFF. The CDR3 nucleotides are TGTGCCAGCAGCTTAACGATAGGGAGCTCCTACAATGAGCAGTTCTTC.

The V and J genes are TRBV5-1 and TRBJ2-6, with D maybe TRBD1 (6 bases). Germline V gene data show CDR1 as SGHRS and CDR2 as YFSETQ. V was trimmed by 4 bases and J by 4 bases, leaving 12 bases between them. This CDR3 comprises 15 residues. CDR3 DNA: TGCGCCAGCAGCGTGACAGGTACCGGGGCCAACGTCCTGACTTTC. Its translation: CASSVTGTGANVLTF.

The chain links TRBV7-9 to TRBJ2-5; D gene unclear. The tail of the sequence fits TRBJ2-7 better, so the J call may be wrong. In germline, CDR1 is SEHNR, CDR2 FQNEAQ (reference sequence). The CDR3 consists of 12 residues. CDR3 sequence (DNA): TGTGCCAGCAGCGCCGTCTCCTACGAGCAGTACTTC. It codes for CASSAVSYEQYF.

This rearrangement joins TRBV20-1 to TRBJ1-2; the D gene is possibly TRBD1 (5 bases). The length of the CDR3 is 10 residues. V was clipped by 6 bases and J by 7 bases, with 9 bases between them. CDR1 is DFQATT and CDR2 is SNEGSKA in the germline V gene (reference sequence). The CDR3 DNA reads TGCAGTGCCTCAGGGTCTGGCTACACCTTC. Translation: CSASGSGYTF.

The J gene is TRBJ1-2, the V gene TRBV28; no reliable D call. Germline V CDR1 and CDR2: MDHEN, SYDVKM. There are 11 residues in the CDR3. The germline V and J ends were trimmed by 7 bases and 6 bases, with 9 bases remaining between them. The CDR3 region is CASTSSDGYTF. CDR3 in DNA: TGTGCCAGCACCTCCTCTGATGGCTACACCTTC.

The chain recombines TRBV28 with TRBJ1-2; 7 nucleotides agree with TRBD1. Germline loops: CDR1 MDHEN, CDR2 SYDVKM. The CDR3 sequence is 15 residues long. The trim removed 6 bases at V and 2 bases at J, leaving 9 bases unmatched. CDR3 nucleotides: TGTGCCAGCAGCCACAGGGGATGGGAAAACTATGGCTACACCTTC. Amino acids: CASSHRGWENYGYTF.